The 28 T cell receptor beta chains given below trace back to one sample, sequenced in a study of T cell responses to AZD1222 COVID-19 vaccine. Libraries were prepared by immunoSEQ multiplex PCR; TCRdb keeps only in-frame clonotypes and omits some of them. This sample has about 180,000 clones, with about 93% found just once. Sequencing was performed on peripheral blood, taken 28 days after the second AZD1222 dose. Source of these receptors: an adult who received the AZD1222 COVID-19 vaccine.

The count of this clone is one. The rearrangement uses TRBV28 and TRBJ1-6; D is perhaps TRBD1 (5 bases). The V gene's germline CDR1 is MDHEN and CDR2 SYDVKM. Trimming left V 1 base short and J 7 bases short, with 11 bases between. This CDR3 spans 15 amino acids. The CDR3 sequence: CASSLFEGSNSPLHF. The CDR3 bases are TGTGCCAGCAGTTTATTCGAGGGGTCGAATTCACCCCTCCACTTT.

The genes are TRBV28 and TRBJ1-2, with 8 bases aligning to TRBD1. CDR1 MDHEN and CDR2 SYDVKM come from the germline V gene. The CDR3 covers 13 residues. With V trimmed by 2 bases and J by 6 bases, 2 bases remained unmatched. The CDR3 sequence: CASSLTGGDGYTF. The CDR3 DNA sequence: TGTGCCAGCAGTTTAACAGGGGGTGATGGCTACACCTTC.

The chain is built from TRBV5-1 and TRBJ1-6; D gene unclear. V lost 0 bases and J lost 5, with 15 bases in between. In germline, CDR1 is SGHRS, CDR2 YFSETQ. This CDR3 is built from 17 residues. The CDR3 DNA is TGCGCCAGCAGCTTGGCCGGGCTTGTACAAAATAATTCACCCCTCCACTTT. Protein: CASSLAGLVQNNSPLHF.

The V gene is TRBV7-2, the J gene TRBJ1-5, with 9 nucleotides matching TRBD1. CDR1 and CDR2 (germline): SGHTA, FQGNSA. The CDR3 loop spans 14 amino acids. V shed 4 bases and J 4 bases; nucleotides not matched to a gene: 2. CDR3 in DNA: TGTGCCAGCAGCTCCGGACAGGGGAATCAGCCCCAGCATTTT. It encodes CASSSGQGNQPQHF.

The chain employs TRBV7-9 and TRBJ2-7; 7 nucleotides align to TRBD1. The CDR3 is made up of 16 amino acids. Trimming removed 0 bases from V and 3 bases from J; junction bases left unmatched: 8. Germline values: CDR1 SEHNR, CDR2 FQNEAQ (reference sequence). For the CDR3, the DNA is TGTGCCAGCAGCTTAGCGAGAGGGACAGCCAGCTACGAGCAGTACTTC. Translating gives CASSLARGTASYEQYF.

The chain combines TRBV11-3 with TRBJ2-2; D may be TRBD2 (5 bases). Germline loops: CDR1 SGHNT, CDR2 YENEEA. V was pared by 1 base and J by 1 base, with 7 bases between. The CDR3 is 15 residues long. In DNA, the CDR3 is TGTGCCAGCAGCTTAGGCGGGCGGAACACCGGGGAGCTGTTTTTT. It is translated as CASSLGGRNTGELFF.

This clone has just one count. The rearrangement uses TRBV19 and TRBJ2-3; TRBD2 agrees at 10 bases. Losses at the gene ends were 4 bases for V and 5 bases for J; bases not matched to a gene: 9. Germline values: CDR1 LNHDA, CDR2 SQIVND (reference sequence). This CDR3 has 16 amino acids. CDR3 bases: TGTGCCAGTAGTAGAGGGCTAGCGGGGGCTGGAGATACGCAGTATTTT. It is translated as CASSRGLAGAGDTQYF.

CDR3 region: CASSQDQLAGGPYEQYF. DNA for the CDR3: TGTGCCAGCAGCCAAGATCAACTAGCGGGAGGACCCTACGAGCAGTACTTC. The rearrangement uses TRBV3-1 (or the pseudogene TRBV3-2) and TRBJ2-7; TRBD2 matches at 12 bases. Losses at the gene ends were 0 bases for V and 2 bases for J; bases not matched to a gene: 5. The germline V gene has CDR1 LGHDT and CDR2 YNNKEL (reference sequence). The CDR3 loop spans 17 amino acids.

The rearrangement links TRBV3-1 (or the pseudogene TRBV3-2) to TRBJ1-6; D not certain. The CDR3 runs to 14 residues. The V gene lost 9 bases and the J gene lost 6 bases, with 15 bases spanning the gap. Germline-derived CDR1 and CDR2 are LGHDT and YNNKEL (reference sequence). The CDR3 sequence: CASGQSGGNSPLHF. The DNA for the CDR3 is TGTGCCAGTGGGCAGTCCGGCGGTAATTCACCCCTCCACTTT.

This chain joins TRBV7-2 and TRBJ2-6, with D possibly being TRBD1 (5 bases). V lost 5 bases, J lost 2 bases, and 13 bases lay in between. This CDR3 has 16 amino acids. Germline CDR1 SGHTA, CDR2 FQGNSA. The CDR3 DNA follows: TGTGCCAGCAGCATTAGGACACAGACTGGGGCCAACGTCCTGACTTTC. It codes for CASSIRTQTGANVLTF.

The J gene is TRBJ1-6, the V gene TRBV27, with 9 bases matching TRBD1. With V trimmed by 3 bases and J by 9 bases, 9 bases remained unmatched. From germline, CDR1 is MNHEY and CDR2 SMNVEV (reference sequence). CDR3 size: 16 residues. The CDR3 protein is CASSFGGGQGSSPLHF. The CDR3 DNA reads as TGTGCCAGCAGTTTCGGCGGGGGACAGGGAAGTTCACCCCTCCACTTT.

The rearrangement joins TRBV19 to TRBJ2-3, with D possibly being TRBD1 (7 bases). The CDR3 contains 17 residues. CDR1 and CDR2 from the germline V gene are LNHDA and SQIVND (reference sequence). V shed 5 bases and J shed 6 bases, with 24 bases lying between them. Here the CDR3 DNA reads TGTGCCAGTAGTGCCAAATACAGGGGAGGTCGGCACGATACGCAGTATTTT. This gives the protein CASSAKYRGGRHDTQYF.

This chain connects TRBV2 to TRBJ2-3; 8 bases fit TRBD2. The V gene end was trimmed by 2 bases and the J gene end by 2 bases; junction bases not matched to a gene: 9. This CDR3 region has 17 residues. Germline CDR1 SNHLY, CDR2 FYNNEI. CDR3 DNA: TGTGCCAGCAGTGAAATGGTTGCGGGGGGTACCACAGATACGCAGTATTTT. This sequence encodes CASSEMVAGGTTDTQYF.

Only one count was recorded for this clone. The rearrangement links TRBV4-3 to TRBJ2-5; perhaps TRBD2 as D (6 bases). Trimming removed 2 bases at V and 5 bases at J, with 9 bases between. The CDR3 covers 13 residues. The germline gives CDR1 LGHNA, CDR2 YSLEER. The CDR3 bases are TGCGCCAGCAGCCAATGGGGGGTCGAGACCCAGTACTTC. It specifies CASSQWGVETQYF.

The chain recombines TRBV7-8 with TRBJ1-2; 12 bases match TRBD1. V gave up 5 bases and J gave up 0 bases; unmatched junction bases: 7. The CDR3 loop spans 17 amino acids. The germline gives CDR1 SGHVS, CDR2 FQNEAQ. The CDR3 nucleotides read TGTGCCAGCAGCACGGGGACAGGGGGCGCACCTAACTATGGCTACACCTTC. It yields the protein CASSTGTGGAPNYGYTF.

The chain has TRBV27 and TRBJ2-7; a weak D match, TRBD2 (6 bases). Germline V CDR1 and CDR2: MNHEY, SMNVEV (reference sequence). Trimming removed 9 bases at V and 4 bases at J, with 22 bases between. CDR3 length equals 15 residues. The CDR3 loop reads CASKFRSEGGYEQYF. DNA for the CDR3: TGTGCCAGTAAGTTTAGATCCGAGGGAGGTTACGAGCAGTACTTC.

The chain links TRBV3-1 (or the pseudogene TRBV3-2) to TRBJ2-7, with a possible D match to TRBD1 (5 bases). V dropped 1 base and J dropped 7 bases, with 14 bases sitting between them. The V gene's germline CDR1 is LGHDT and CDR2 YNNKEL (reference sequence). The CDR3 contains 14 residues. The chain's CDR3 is CASSQVSQGEEQYF. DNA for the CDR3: TGTGCCAGCAGCCAAGTGTCCCAGGGTGAAGAGCAGTACTTC.

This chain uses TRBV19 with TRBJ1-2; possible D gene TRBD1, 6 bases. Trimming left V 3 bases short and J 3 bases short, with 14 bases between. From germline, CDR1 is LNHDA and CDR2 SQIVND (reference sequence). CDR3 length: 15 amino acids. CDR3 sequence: CASSMGYRVDYGYTF. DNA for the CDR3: TGTGCCAGTAGTATGGGGTACAGGGTCGACTATGGCTACACCTTC.

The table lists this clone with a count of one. CDR3 DNA sequence: TGCGCCAGCAGCTTGGACAGGGCTGGCACTGAAGCTTTCTTT. It codes for CASSLDRAGTEAFF. The chain links TRBV5-1 to TRBJ1-1; a possible D gene is TRBD1 (6 bases). The germline V gene has CDR1 SGHRS and CDR2 YFSETQ. Trimming left V 0 bases short and J 4 bases short, with 10 bases between. This CDR3 spans 14 amino acids.

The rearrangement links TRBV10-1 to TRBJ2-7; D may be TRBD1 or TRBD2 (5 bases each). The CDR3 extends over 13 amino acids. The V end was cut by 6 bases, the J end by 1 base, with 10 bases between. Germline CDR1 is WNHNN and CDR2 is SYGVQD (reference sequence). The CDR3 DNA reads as TGCGCCAGCAGCCGGGACCGGTCCTACGAGCAGTACTTC. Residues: CASSRDRSYEQYF.

In nucleotides, the CDR3 is TGCAGCGTTGAGGGGCAGGGTGGAGATACGCAGTATTTT. As protein: CSVEGQGGDTQYF. The chain employs TRBV29-1 and TRBJ2-3; D might be TRBD1 (5 bases). V was pared by 3 bases and J by 5 bases, with 12 bases between. This CDR3 is 13 amino acids long. CDR1 is SQVTM, CDR2 ANQGSEA, per germline.

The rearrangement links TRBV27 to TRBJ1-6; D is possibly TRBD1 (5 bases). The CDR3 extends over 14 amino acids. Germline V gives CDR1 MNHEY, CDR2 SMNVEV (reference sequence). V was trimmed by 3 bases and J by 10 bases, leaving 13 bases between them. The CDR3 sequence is CASSFGAARSPLHF. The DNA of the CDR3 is TGTGCCAGCAGTTTTGGGGCGGCGCGGTCACCCCTCCACTTT.

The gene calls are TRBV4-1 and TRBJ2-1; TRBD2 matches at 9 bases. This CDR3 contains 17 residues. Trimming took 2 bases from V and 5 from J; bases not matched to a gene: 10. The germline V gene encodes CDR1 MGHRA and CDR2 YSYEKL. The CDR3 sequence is CASSQPANSGSNNEQFF. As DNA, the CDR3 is TGCGCCAGCAGCCAACCCGCGAATAGCGGGAGTAACAATGAGCAGTTCTTC.

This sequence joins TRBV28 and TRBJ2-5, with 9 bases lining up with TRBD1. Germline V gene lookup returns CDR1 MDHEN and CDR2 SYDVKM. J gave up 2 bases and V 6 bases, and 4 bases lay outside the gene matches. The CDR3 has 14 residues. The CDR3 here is CASSSGTGQETQYF. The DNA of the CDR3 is TGTGCCAGCAGCTCCGGGACAGGGCAAGAGACCCAGTACTTC.

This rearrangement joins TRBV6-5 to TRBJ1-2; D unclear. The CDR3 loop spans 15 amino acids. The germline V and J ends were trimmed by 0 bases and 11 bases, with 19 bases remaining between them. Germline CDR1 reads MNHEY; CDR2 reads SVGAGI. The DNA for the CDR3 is TGTGCCAGCAGTTACTCAATGCGGGCCGAAAGAGGGTACACCTTC. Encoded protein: CASSYSMRAERGYTF.

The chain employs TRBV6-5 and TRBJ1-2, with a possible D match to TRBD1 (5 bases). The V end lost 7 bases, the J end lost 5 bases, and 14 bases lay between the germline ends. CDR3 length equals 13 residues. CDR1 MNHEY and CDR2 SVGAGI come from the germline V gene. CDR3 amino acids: CASTGRGPYGYTF. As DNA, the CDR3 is TGTGCCAGCACTGGTAGGGGCCCTTATGGCTACACCTTC.

This CDR3 reads CASSPGGGNQPQHF. CDR3 nucleotides: TGTGCCAGCAGTCCAGGGGGGGGCAATCAGCCCCAGCATTTT. The chain combines TRBV2 with TRBJ1-5; TRBD1 agrees at 7 bases. Germline V lookup: CDR1 SNHLY, CDR2 FYNNEI. CDR3 length equals 14 residues. Trimming cost V 5 bases and J 2 bases; bases outside gene matches: 3. The whole variable domain, filled in from reference TRBV2 and TRBJ1-5, reads EPEVTQTPSHQVTQMGQEVILRCVPISNHLYFYWYRQILGQKVEFLVSFYNNEISEKSEIFDDQFSVERPDGSNFTLKIRSTKLEDSAMYFCASSPGGGNQPQHFGDGTRLSIL.

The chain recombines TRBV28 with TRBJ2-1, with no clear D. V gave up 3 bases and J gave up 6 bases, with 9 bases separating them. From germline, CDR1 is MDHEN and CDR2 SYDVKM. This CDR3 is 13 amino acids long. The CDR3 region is CASSLARPNEQFF. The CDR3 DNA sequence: TGTGCCAGCAGTTTGGCGCGGCCCAATGAGCAGTTCTTC.